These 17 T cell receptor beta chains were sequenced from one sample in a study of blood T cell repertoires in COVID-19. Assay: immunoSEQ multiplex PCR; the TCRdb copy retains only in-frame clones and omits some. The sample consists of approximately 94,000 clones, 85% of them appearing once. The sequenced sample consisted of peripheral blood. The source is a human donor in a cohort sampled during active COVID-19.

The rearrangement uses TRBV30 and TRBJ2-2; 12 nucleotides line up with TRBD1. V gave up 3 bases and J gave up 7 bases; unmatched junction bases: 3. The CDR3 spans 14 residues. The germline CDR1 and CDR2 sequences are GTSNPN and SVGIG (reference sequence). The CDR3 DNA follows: TGTGCCTGGAGGGGGACAGGGGGCATCGGGGAGCTGTTTTTT. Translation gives CAWRGTGGIGELFF.

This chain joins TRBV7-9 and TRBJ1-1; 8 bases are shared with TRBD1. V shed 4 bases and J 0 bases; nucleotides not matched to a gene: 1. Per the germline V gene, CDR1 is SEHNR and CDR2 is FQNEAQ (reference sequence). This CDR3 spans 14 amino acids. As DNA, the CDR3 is TGTGCCAGCAGCTCACAGGGGGTGAACACTGAAGCTTTCTTT. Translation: CASSSQGVNTEAFF.

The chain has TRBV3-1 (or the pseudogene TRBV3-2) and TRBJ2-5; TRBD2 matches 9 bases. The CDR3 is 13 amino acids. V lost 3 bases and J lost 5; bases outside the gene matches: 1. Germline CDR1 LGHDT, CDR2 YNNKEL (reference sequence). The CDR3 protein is CASSQRGGETQYF. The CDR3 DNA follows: TGTGCCAGCAGCCAGCGGGGGGGGGAGACCCAGTACTTC.

The CDR3, as DNA: TGTGCCAGTAGTATAGTTTCAGAAGGAGACAGGGGGGACACTGAAGCTTTCTTT. Residues: CASSIVSEGDRGDTEAFF. The chain recombines TRBV19 with TRBJ1-1, with TRBD1 identical over 9 bases. CDR1 LNHDA and CDR2 SQIVND come from the germline V gene (reference sequence). V dropped 1 base and J dropped 3; count of bases not matched to a gene: 12. This CDR3 is 18 amino acids long.

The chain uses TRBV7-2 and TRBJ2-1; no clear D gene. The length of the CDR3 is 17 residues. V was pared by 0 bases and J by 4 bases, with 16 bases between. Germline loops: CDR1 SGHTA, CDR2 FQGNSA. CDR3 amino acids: CASSLAPLFEAYNEQFF. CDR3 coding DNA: TGTGCCAGCAGCTTAGCGCCCCTCTTTGAGGCGTACAATGAGCAGTTCTTC.

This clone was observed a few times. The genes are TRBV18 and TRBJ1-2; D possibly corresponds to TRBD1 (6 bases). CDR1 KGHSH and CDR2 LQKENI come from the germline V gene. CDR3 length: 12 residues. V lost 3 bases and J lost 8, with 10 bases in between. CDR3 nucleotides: TGTGCCAGCTCACCGAACAGGGACGGCTACACCTTC. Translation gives CASSPNRDGYTF.

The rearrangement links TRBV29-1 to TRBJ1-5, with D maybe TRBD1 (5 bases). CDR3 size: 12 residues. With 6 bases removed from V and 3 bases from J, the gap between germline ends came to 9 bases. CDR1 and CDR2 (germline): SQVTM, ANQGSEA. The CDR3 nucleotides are TGCAGCGTCGCAGGGTCCAATCAGCCCCAGCATTTT. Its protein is CSVAGSNQPQHF.

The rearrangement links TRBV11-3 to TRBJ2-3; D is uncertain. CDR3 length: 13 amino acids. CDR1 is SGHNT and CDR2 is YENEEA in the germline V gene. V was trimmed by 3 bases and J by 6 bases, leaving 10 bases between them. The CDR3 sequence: CASSFWFGDTQYF. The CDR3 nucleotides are TGTGCCAGCAGCTTCTGGTTCGGGGATACGCAGTATTTT.

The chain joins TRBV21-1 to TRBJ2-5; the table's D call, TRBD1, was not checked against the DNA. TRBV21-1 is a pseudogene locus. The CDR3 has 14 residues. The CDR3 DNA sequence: TGTGCCAGCAGCTCAACGGTGGGACACGAGACCCAGTACTTC. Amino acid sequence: CASSSTVGHETQYF.

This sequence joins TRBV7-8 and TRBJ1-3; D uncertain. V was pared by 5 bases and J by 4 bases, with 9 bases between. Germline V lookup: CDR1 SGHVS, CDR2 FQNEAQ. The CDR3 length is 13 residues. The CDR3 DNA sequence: TGTGCCAGCAGCCTTTATGCGGGAAACACCATATATTTT. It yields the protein CASSLYAGNTIYF.

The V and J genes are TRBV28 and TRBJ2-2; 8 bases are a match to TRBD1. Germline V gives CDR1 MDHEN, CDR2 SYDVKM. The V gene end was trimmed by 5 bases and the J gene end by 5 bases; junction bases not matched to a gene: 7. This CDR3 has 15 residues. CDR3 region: CASSMTGARTGELFF. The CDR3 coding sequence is TGTGCCAGCAGTATGACAGGGGCTAGGACCGGGGAGCTGTTTTTT. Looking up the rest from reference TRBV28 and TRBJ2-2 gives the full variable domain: DVKVTQSSRYLVKRTGEKVFLECVQDMDHENMFWYRQDPGLGLRLIYFSYDVKMKEKGDIPEGYSVSREKKERFSLILESASTNQTSMYLCASSMTGARTGELFFGEGSRLTVL.

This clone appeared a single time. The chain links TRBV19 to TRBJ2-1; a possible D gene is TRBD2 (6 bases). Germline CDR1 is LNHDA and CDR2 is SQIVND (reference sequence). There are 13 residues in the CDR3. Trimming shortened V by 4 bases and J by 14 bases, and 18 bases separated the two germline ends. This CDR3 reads CASSTNQDYLKFF. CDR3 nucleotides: TGTGCCAGTAGTACCAACCAGGACTACCTCAAGTTCTTC.

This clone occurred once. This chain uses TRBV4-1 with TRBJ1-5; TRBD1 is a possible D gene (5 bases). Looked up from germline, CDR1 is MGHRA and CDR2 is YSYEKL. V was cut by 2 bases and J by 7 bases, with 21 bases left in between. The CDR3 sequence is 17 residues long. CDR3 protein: CASSQLYGGGAKQPQHF. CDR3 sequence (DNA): TGCGCCAGCAGCCAACTATATGGGGGGGGAGCAAAGCAGCCCCAGCATTTT.

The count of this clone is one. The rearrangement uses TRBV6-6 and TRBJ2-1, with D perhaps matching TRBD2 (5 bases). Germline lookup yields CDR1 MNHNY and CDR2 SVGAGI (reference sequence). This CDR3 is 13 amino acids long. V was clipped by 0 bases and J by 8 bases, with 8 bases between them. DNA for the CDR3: TGTGCCAGCAGTTACTCGGCGGGTTATGAGCAGTTCTTC. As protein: CASSYSAGYEQFF.

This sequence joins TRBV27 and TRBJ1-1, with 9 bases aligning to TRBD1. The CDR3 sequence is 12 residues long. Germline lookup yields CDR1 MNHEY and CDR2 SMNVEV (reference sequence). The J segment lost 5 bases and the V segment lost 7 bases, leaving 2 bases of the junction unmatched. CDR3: CASKQGATEAFF. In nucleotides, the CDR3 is TGTGCCAGCAAACAGGGGGCGACTGAAGCTTTCTTT.

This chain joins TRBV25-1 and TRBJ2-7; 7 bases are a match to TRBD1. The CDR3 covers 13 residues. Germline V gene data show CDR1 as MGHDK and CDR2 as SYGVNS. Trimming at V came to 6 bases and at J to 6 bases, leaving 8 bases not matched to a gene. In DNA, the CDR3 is TGTGCCAGCAGAGAGGACAGGCTTAGCGAGCAGTACTTC. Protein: CASREDRLSEQYF.

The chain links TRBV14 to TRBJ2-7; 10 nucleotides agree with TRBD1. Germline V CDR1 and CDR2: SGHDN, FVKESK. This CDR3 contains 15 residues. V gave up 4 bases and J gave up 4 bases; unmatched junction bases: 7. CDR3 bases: TGTGCCAGCAGCCGTGCCGGGACAGGGGCTTACGAGCAGTACTTC. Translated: CASSRAGTGAYEQYF.